Included here is one T cell receptor beta chain sequence, with context. Its target is not known. The assay was immunoSEQ multiplex PCR, and TCRdb's table has in-frame clones only and misses some. The data show around 70,000 clones, with 79% seen just once and 20% to 30% held by the top ten. These data are taken from a study of T cell responses to AZD1222 COVID-19 vaccine. Broader study findings: Close to half of all spike-specific TCRs reportedly target regions of the variants that are unmutated.

This CDR3 contains 14 residues. Trimming left V 8 bases short and J 1 base short, with 15 bases between. Germline CDR1 reads MNHEY; CDR2 reads SVGAGI. The chain is built from TRBV6-5 and TRBJ2-7; D may be TRBD1 or TRBD2 (6 bases each). The sequencing used peripheral blood, collected on day 0 of MenACWY control vaccination. This receptor was taken from an adult in good health. The chain's CDR3 is CASRRGAGSYEQYF. Written as DNA, the CDR3 is TGTGCCAGCCGTAGGGGGGCTGGGTCCTACGAGCAGTACTTC.